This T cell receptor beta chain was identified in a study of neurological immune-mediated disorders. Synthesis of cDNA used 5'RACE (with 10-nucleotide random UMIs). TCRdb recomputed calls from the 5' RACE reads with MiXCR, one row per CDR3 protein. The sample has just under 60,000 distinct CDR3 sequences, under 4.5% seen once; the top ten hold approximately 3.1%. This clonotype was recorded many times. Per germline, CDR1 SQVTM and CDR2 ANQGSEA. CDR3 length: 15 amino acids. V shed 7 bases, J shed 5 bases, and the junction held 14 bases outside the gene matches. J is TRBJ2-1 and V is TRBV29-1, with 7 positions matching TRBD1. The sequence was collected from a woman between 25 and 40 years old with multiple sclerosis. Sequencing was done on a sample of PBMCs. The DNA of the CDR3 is TGCAGCGGGTACAGGGGCCGCAACCTCGACAATGAGCAGTTCTTC. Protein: CSGYRGRNLDNEQFF.